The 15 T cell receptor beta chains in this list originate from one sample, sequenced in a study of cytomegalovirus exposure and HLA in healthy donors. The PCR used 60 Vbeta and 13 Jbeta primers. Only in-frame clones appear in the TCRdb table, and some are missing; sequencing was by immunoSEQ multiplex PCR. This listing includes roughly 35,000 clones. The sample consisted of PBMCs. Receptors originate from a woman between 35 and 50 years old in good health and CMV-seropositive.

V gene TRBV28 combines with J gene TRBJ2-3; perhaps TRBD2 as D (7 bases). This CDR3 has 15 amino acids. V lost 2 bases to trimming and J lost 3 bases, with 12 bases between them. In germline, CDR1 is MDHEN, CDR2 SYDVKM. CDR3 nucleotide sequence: TGTGCCAGCAGTTTACAGGGAGGGGGGACAGATACGCAGTATTTT. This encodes CASSLQGGGTDTQYF.

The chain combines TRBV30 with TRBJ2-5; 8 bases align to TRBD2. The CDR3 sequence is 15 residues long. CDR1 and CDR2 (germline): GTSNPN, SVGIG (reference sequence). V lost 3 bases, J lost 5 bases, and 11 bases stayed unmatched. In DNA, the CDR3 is TGTGCCTGGAGACGGGGCGGGGGGTATGGGGAGACCCAGTACTTC. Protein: CAWRRGGGYGETQYF.

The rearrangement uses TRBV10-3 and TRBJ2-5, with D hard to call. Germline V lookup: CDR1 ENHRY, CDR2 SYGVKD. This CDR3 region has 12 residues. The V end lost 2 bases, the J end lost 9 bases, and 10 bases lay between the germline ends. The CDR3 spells CAISEGYEAQYF. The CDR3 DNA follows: TGTGCCATCAGTGAGGGTTACGAGGCCCAGTACTTC.

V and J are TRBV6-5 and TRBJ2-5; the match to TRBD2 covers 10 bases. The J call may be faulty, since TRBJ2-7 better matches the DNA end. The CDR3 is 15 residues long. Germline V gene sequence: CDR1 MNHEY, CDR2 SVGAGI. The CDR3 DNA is TGTGCCAGCAGTCAATCGGGACTAGCGACCTACGAGCAGTACTTC. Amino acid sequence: CASSQSGLATYEQYF.

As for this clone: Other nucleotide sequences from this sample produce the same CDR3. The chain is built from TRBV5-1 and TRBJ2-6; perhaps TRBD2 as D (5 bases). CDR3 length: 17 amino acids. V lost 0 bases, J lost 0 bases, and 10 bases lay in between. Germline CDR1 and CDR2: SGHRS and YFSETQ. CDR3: CASSLAGVGSGANVLTF. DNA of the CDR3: TGCGCCAGCAGCTTGGCCGGGGTTGGCTCTGGGGCCAACGTCCTGACTTTC. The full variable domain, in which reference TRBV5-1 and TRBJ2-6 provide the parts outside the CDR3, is KAGVTQTPRYLIKTRGQQVTLSCSPISGHRSVSWYQQTPGQGLQFLFEYFSETQRNKGNFPGRFSGRQFSNSRSEMNVSTLELGDSALYLCASSLAGVGSGANVLTFGAGSRLTVL.

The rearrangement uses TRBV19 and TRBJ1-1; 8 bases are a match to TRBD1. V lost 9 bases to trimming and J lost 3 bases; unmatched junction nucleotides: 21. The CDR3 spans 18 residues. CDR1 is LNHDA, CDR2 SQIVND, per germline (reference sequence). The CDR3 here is CASARPLGQELGDTEAFF. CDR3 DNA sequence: TGTGCCAGCGCCAGACCCCTGGGACAGGAACTAGGGGACACTGAAGCTTTCTTT.

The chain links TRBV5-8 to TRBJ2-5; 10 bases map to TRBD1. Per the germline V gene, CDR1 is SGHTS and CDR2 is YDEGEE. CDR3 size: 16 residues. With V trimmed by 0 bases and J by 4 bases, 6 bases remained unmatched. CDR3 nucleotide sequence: TGTGCCAGCAGCTTGGCAGGGACAGGGGTTGGAGAGACCCAGTACTTC. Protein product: CASSLAGTGVGETQYF.

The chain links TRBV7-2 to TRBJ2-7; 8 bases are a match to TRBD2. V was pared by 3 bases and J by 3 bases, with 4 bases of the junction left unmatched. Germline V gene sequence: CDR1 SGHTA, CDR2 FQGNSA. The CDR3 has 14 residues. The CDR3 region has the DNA TGTGCCAGCAGCTTGACTAGCGCCGACTACGAGCAGTACTTC. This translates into CASSLTSADYEQYF.

CDR3 in amino acids: CASGQDYTGELFF. In DNA, the CDR3 is TGTGCCAGCGGGCAGGATTACACCGGGGAGCTGTTTTTT. J is TRBJ2-2 and V is TRBV2; D call uncertain. The CDR3 covers 13 residues. Germline lookup yields CDR1 SNHLY and CDR2 FYNNEI. V lost 8 bases and J 3 bases, leaving 10 bases between the germline ends. The entire variable domain, with the rest obtained from reference TRBV2 and TRBJ2-2, is as follows: EPEVTQTPSHQVTQMGQEVILRCVPISNHLYFYWYRQILGQKVEFLVSFYNNEISEKSEIFDDQFSVERPDGSNFTLKIRSTKLEDSAMYFCASGQDYTGELFFGEGSRLTVL.

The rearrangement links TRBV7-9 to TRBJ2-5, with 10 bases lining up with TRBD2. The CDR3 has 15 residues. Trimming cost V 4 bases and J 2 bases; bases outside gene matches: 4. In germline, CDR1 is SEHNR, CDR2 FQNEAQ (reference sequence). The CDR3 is CASSSGTSEQETQYF. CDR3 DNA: TGTGCCAGCAGCTCCGGGACTAGCGAACAAGAGACCCAGTACTTC.

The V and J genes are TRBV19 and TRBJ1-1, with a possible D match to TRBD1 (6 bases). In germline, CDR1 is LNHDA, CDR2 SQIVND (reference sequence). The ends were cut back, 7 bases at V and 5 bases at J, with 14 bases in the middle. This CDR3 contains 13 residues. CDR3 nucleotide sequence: TGTGCCAGTAACAGGGTGTTGTGGACTGAAGCTTTCTTT. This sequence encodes CASNRVLWTEAFF.

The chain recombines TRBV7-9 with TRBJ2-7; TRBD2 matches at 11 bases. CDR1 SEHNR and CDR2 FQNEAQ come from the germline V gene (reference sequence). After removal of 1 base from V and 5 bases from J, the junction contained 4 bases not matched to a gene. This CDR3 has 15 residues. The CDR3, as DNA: TGTGCCAGCAGCTTAGGGGGACTAGCGGCAGACGAGCAGTACTTC. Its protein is CASSLGGLAADEQYF.

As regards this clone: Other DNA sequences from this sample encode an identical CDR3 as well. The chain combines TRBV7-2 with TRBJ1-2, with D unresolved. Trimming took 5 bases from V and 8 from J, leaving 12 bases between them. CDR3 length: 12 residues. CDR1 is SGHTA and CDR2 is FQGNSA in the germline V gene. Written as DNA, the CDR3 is TGTGCCAGCAGCCTAAATCCGGGAGGCTACACCTTC. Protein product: CASSLNPGGYTF.

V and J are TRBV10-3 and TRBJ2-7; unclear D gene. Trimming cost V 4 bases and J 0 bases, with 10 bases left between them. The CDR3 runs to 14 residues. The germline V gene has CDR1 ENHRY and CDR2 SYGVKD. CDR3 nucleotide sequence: TGTGCCATCAGTGCCTCCAGAAACTCCTACGAGCAGTACTTC. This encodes CAISASRNSYEQYF.

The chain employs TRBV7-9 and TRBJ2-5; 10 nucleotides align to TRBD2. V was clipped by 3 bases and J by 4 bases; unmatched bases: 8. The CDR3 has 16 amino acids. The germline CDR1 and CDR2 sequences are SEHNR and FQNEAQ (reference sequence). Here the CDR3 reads CASSFGLAGEAETQYF. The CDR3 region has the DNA TGTGCCAGCAGCTTCGGGCTAGCGGGAGAAGCAGAGACCCAGTACTTC.